This T cell receptor (beta chain) was recovered during a study of vaccination effects on CD4 cells after COVID-19. The study, taken as a whole, reports: Marked contraction was observed in infection-induced and vaccine-induced clones late after vaccination. Few convalescent patients and no early post-infection timepoints were included in the study.

Assay: immunoSEQ multiplex PCR; the TCRdb copy retains only in-frame clones and omits some. The data contain tens of thousands of clones, about three quarters of them singletons. Sequencing in the ViraFEST assay came after antigen-specific CD4+ T cells had been expanded with viral peptide pools, which were used to stimulate PBMC. Subsequent to a culture period of 10 to 11 days, CD4+ T cells were isolated. According to the study, vaccine recipients showed no prior SARS-CoV-2 infection and negative nucleocapsid antibodies. Wells containing two million PBMC each were cultured with approximately 10 IU/ml IL-2 and 8.5 to 10 ug/ml peptides. On both days 3 and 7, half of the culture medium was replaced with IL-2 medium. The CDR3 sequence is 12 residues long. Trimming removed 7 bases at V and 9 bases at J, with 10 bases between. The germline V gene encodes CDR1 MDHEN and CDR2 SYDVKM. Turning to this clone: The antigen remains undetermined.

This TCR was sampled from a human donor who received a COVID-19 vaccine. The V and J genes are TRBV28 and TRBJ1-6; D is unclear. The sequencing here drew on CD4+ T cells from PBMCs cultured with HCoV-OC43 spike peptides, taken before COVID-19 vaccination. The subset is: HCoV-OC43 spike overlapping peptide pool stimulation. The chain's CDR3 is CASTLIGSPLHF. For the CDR3, the DNA is TGTGCCAGCACCCTAATAGGTTCACCCCTCCACTTT. Full variable domain (missing parts from reference TRBV28 and TRBJ1-6): DVKVTQSSRYLVKRTGEKVFLECVQDMDHENMFWYRQDPGLGLRLIYFSYDVKMKEKGDIPEGYSVSREKKERFSLILESASTNQTSMYLCASTLIGSPLHFGNGTRLTVT.